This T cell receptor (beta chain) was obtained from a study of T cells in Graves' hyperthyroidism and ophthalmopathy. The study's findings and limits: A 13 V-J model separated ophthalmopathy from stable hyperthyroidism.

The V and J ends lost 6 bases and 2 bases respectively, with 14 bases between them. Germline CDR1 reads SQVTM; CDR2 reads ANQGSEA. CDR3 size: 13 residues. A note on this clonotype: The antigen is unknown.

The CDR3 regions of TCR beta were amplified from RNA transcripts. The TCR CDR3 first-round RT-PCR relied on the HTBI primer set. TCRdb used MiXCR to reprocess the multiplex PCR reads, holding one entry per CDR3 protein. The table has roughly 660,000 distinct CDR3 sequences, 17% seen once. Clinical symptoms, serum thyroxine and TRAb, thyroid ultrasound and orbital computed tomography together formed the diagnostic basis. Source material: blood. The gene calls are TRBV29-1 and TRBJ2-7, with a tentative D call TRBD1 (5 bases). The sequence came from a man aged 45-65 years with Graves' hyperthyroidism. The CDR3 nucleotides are TGCAGCGTCTCACTGACAGCCACCTACGAGCAGTACTTC. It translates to CSVSLTATYEQYF.